The 26 T cell receptor beta chains below all came from one sample that was sequenced in a study of shared clonotypes between healthy human individuals. Only in-frame clones appear in the TCRdb table, and some are missing; sequencing was by immunoSEQ multiplex PCR. Of hundreds of thousands of clones detected, roughly 95% appear once; the ten largest clones hold 0.06%. The sample taken for sequencing was naive CD4+ T cells sorted from blood. Subset denoted: CD45RA+ positively selected. These receptors were collected from a woman aged 25 to 39 in good health.

The chain combines TRBV5-6 with TRBJ2-5, with D tentatively TRBD1 (7 bases). The ends were cut back, 6 bases at V and 3 bases at J, with 18 bases in the middle. CDR3 size: 15 residues. Germline V gene sequence: CDR1 SGHDT, CDR2 YYEEEE. The CDR3, as DNA: TGTGCCAGCAAGGAGGGGGCGGGCCTCAAAGAGACCCAGTACTTC. Its translation: CASKEGAGLKETQYF.

The chain uses TRBV6-1 and TRBJ1-2; D is unclear. The CDR3 runs to 15 residues. Germline CDR1 MNHNS, CDR2 SASEGT. V was shortened by 7 bases and J by 3 bases, with 18 bases between the two germline ends. The CDR3 sequence is CASIRHPGRDYGYTF. CDR3 nucleotide sequence: TGTGCCAGCATTCGACACCCGGGTCGTGACTATGGCTACACCTTC.

V and J are TRBV28 and TRBJ2-1; no clear D gene. V was pared by 3 bases and J by 6 bases, with 12 bases between. The CDR3 is 14 residues long. Germline V gene lookup returns CDR1 MDHEN and CDR2 SYDVKM. The CDR3 loop is CASSFNLEGNEQFF. In DNA form, the CDR3 reads TGTGCCAGCAGTTTTAATCTAGAAGGCAATGAGCAGTTCTTC. The full variable domain, its missing parts supplied by reference TRBV28 and TRBJ2-1, is DVKVTQSSRYLVKRTGEKVFLECVQDMDHENMFWYRQDPGLGLRLIYFSYDVKMKEKGDIPEGYSVSREKKERFSLILESASTNQTSMYLCASSFNLEGNEQFFGPGTRLTVL.

The rearrangement joins TRBV29-1 to TRBJ1-1; D unresolved. The CDR3 has 12 residues. Germline V lookup: CDR1 SQVTM, CDR2 ANQGSEA. V lost 0 bases to trimming and J lost 10 bases, with 12 bases between them. CDR3 bases: TGCAGCGTTGAAGATATACCGGGAGGAGCTTTCTTT. This encodes CSVEDIPGGAFF.

The chain uses TRBV2 and TRBJ2-2; 7 bases match TRBD1. CDR3 size: 14 residues. Per germline, CDR1 SNHLY and CDR2 FYNNEI. The V and J ends lost 8 bases and 5 bases, in that order; junction bases with no gene match: 8. CDR3 protein: CASATGEWTGELFF. CDR3 nucleotides: TGTGCCAGCGCAACAGGGGAATGGACCGGGGAGCTGTTTTTT.

V is TRBV9 and J is TRBJ2-1; the match to TRBD2 covers 12 bases. Germline V gene data show CDR1 as SGDLS and CDR2 as YYNGEE. Trimming took 0 bases from V and 6 from J; bases not matched to a gene: 7. The CDR3 covers 17 residues. CDR3 loop: CASSVGPTSGSLNEQFF. CDR3 sequence (DNA): TGTGCCAGCAGCGTAGGACCGACTAGCGGGAGTCTCAATGAGCAGTTCTTC.

V usage is TRBV11-2 and J usage is TRBJ2-7, with TRBD2 matching 10 bases. The CDR3 covers 19 residues. The J segment lost 2 bases and the V segment lost 1 base, leaving 14 bases of the junction unmatched. The germline V gene encodes CDR1 SGHAT and CDR2 FQNNGV. This CDR3 is CASSLVMGLASRVPYEQYF. The CDR3 bases are TGTGCCAGCAGCTTAGTTATGGGACTAGCGAGCCGAGTTCCCTACGAGCAGTACTTC.

The rearrangement joins TRBV27 to TRBJ2-7; D possibly corresponds to TRBD2 (6 bases). The CDR3 totals 17 residues. V was trimmed by 0 bases and J by 2 bases, leaving 17 bases between them. Per the germline V gene, CDR1 is MNHEY and CDR2 is SMNVEV (reference sequence). CDR3: CASSLSGGLATPYEQYF. DNA for the CDR3: TGTGCCAGCAGTTTATCAGGAGGGCTAGCGACCCCCTACGAGCAGTACTTC.

The chain is built from TRBV6-4 and TRBJ2-1; possible D gene TRBD1, 6 bases. Germline CDR1 and CDR2: MRHNA and SNTAGT. The CDR3 length is 15 residues. V was trimmed by 6 bases and J by 0 bases, leaving 12 bases between them. CDR3 region: CASSPGQSSYNEQFF. The CDR3 DNA sequence: TGTGCCAGCAGCCCTGGACAGAGCTCCTACAATGAGCAGTTCTTC.

This chain uses TRBV5-1 with TRBJ2-7; 7 bases are a match to TRBD1. Looked up from germline, CDR1 is SGHRS and CDR2 is YFSETQ. J gave up 3 bases and V 2 bases, and 8 bases lay outside the gene matches. The CDR3 consists of 15 residues. The CDR3 loop is CASSLGDRDLYEQYF. For the CDR3, the DNA is TGCGCCAGCAGCTTAGGAGACAGGGACCTCTACGAGCAGTACTTC.

The chain has TRBV10-3 and TRBJ1-1; D perhaps matches TRBD1 (5 bases). V lost 4 bases and J lost 7, with 16 bases in between. The CDR3 length is 14 residues. Germline-derived CDR1 and CDR2 are ENHRY and SYGVKD. CDR3 sequence: CAISGGTGVLEAFF. The CDR3 DNA follows: TGTGCCATCAGTGGGGGCACGGGCGTACTTGAAGCTTTCTTT.

V and J are TRBV5-1 and TRBJ2-7; D may be TRBD2 (5 bases). Trimming stripped 0 bases from V and 5 bases from J, with 9 bases between. Per the germline V gene, CDR1 is SGHRS and CDR2 is YFSETQ. The CDR3 runs 13 residues. The CDR3 nucleotides read TGCGCCAGCAGCTTGGCAGGAGGCAACGAGCAGTACTTC. This codes for CASSLAGGNEQYF. Looking up the rest from reference TRBV5-1 and TRBJ2-7 gives the full variable domain: KAGVTQTPRYLIKTRGQQVTLSCSPISGHRSVSWYQQTPGQGLQFLFEYFSETQRNKGNFPGRFSGRQFSNSRSEMNVSTLELGDSALYLCASSLAGGNEQYFGPGTRLTVT.

The chain joins TRBV18 to TRBJ2-7, with D possibly TRBD1 on 6 matching bases. Germline values: CDR1 KGHSH, CDR2 LQKENI. This CDR3 is built from 14 residues. V shed 0 bases and J shed 5 bases, with 11 bases lying between them. In DNA form, the CDR3 reads TGTGCCAGCTCACCACCAGGGGGTAGCAACGAGCAGTACTTC. Amino acid sequence: CASSPPGGSNEQYF.

This chain joins TRBV18 and TRBJ2-7; possibly TRBD1 or TRBD2 for D (5 bases each). V was trimmed by 3 bases and J by 4 bases, leaving 22 bases between them. Germline CDR1 is KGHSH and CDR2 is LQKENI. The CDR3 extends over 17 amino acids. The CDR3 sequence: CASSPSPGTGGLYEQYF. The CDR3 bases are TGTGCCAGCTCACCGAGTCCCGGGACGGGTGGGTTATACGAGCAGTACTTC. The full variable domain, its missing parts supplied by reference TRBV18 and TRBJ2-7, is NAGVMQNPRHLVRRRGQEARLRCSPMKGHSHVYWYRQLPEEGLKFMVYLQKENIIDESGMPKERFSAEFPKEGPSILRIQQVVRGDSAAYFCASSPSPGTGGLYEQYFGPGTRLTVT.

This chain links TRBV9 with TRBJ1-1; 8 bases map to TRBD1. CDR1 SGDLS and CDR2 YYNGEE come from the germline V gene. The CDR3 runs 13 residues. V lost 3 bases, J lost 5 bases, and 3 bases stayed unmatched. CDR3 DNA: TGTGCCAGCAGCGGAAGACAGGGGACTGAAGCTTTCTTT. Translated: CASSGRQGTEAFF.

The CDR3 reads CASSLTGGPYEQYF. The CDR3 DNA follows: TGTGCCAGCAGTCTGACAGGGGGACCCTACGAGCAGTACTTC. The chain recombines TRBV2 with TRBJ2-7, with 9 bases fitting TRBD1. CDR3 length equals 14 residues. CDR1 and CDR2 (germline): SNHLY, FYNNEI. J was trimmed by 2 bases and V by 5 bases; bases with no gene match: 4.

The rearrangement links TRBV5-1 to TRBJ2-7; perhaps TRBD2 as D (6 bases). CDR1 SGHRS and CDR2 YFSETQ come from the germline V gene. Trimming took 2 bases from V and 5 from J, leaving 17 bases between them. The CDR3 contains 15 residues. Written as DNA, the CDR3 is TGCGCCAGCAGCTTCGTGGGCGGGAAAAACGACGAGCAGTACTTC. It codes for CASSFVGGKNDEQYF.

The chain is built from TRBV4-1 and TRBJ2-5; TRBD2 matches at 12 bases. The J call may be mistaken, given a closer DNA end match to TRBJ2-7. Germline CDR1 reads MGHRA; CDR2 reads YSYEKL. The CDR3 is 17 residues long. The CDR3 coding sequence is TGCGCCAGCAGGCTCCGGACTAGCGGGACTTACTCCTACGAGCAGTACTTC. This gives the protein CASRLRTSGTYSYEQYF.

Written as DNA, the CDR3 is TGTGCCAGCAGAAAAGGGGAGCATCAGTACAATGAGCAGTTCTTC. The encoded protein is CASRKGEHQYNEQFF. V usage is TRBV6-5 and J usage is TRBJ2-1, with D perhaps matching TRBD1 or TRBD2 (5 bases each). Per germline, CDR1 MNHEY and CDR2 SVGAGI. V shed 6 bases and J shed 4 bases, with 16 bases lying between them. This CDR3 is 15 amino acids long.

This chain connects TRBV23-1 to TRBJ1-4, with D maybe TRBD1 (5 bases). TRBV23-1 qualifies as an ORF whose function is uncertain. V dropped 2 bases and J dropped 5 bases, with 12 bases sitting between them. CDR3 length equals 15 residues. In DNA form, the CDR3 reads TGCGCCAGCAGTCAAGGGACGTCTCAGAATGAAAAACTGTTTTTT. Translating gives CASSQGTSQNEKLFF.

V usage is TRBV10-3 and J usage is TRBJ2-7; 10 nucleotides align to TRBD1. Germline lookup yields CDR1 ENHRY and CDR2 SYGVKD. Trimming at V came to 3 bases and at J to 0 bases, leaving 5 bases not matched to a gene. The CDR3 extends over 16 amino acids. CDR3 protein: CAISDSGTGVSYEQYF. DNA for the CDR3: TGTGCCATCAGTGACTCCGGGACAGGGGTCTCCTACGAGCAGTACTTC.

The genes are TRBV13 and TRBJ2-1, with D hard to call. Deletions cut 3 bases from V and 0 bases from J, with 12 bases between. The CDR3 has 16 amino acids. CDR1 is PRHDT, CDR2 FYEKMQ, per germline (reference sequence). In nucleotides, the CDR3 is TGTGCCAGCAGCTTCGCCACACGGAGCTCCTACAATGAGCAGTTCTTC. Translation: CASSFATRSSYNEQFF.

The J gene is TRBJ2-7, the V gene TRBV28; D possibly corresponds to TRBD2 (6 bases). CDR1 MDHEN and CDR2 SYDVKM come from the germline V gene. The CDR3 runs 13 residues. The V and J ends lost 6 bases and 1 base respectively, with 10 bases between them. The CDR3 bases are TGTGCCAGCAGCCATCGGGGGTCCTACGAGCAGTACTTC. Translating gives CASSHRGSYEQYF. The complete variable domain, with remaining parts taken from reference TRBV28 and TRBJ2-7, reads DVKVTQSSRYLVKRTGEKVFLECVQDMDHENMFWYRQDPGLGLRLIYFSYDVKMKEKGDIPEGYSVSREKKERFSLILESASTNQTSMYLCASSHRGSYEQYFGPGTRLTVT.

This chain joins TRBV28 and TRBJ2-2; D not resolved. The germline V gene has CDR1 MDHEN and CDR2 SYDVKM. V lost 7 bases and J 2 bases, leaving 17 bases between the germline ends. There are 16 residues in the CDR3. The CDR3 DNA is TGTGCCAGCACCGCCCCCCTAAGGAACAACACCGGGGAGCTGTTTTTT. As protein: CASTAPLRNNTGELFF.

This sequence joins TRBV11-2 and TRBJ2-7; 9 positions match TRBD1. After removal of 6 bases from V and 3 bases from J, the junction contained 12 bases not matched to a gene. The germline V gene encodes CDR1 SGHAT and CDR2 FQNNGV. This CDR3 contains 16 residues. The CDR3 loop is CASSTVRYRGLYEQYF. CDR3 sequence (DNA): TGTGCCAGCAGTACCGTTAGGTACAGGGGGCTCTACGAGCAGTACTTC.

This chain connects TRBV19 to TRBJ2-3, with 9 bases that match TRBD2. Germline-derived CDR1 and CDR2 are LNHDA and SQIVND (reference sequence). Trimming took 0 bases from V and 4 from J; bases not matched to a gene: 5. This CDR3 has 16 amino acids. This CDR3 reads CASSIDRLAGADTQYF. The CDR3 DNA follows: TGTGCCAGTAGTATAGATCGATTAGCGGGAGCAGATACGCAGTATTTT.